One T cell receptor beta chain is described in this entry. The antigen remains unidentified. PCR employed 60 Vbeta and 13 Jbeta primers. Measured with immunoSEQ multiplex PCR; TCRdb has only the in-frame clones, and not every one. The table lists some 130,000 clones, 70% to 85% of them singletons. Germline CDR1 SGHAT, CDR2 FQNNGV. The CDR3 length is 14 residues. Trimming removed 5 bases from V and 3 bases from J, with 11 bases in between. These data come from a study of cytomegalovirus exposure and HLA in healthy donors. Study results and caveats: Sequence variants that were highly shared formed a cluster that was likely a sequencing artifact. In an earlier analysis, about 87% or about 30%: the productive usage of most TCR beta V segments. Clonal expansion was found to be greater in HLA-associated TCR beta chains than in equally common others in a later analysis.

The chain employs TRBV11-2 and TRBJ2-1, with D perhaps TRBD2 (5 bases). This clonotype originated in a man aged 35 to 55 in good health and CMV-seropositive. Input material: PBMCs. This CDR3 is CASSPTSFYNEQFF. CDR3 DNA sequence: TGTGCCAGCAGCCCTACTAGTTTCTACAATGAGCAGTTCTTC.